The 5 T cell receptor beta chains listed next were all sequenced from one sample in a study of T cell changes during pregnancy in multiple sclerosis. Sequenced by immunoSEQ multiplex PCR; TCRdb stores in-frame clones only, minus some. Among 73,000 or so clones listed, about 89% were seen once. The sequencing used peripheral blood, collected in the second trimester of pregnancy. These receptor sequences come from a female donor with multiple sclerosis, enrolled in a pregnancy study.

The chain recombines TRBV2 with TRBJ1-4, with 10 bases identical to TRBD1. The V gene end was trimmed by 8 bases and the J gene end by 0 bases; junction bases not matched to a gene: 6. There are 16 residues in the CDR3. Germline V gene lookup returns CDR1 SNHLY and CDR2 FYNNEI. The CDR3 reads CASVRDRGPTNEKLFF. The CDR3 DNA reads TGTGCCAGCGTCCGGGACAGGGGCCCAACTAATGAAAAACTGTTTTTT.

The V gene is TRBV27, the J gene TRBJ1-5, with a possible D match to TRBD1 (6 bases). Germline CDR1 and CDR2: MNHEY and SMNVEV (reference sequence). CDR3 length: 15 amino acids. The germline V and J ends were trimmed by 6 bases and 9 bases, with 21 bases remaining between them. The CDR3 DNA follows: TGTGCCAGCAGCCTTTCGGCGGACAGTAATGGGCCCCAGCATTTT. This sequence encodes CASSLSADSNGPQHF.

CDR3 DNA sequence: TGTGCCAGCAGCGTAGCGCAGAATAATTCACCCCTCCACTTT. It codes for CASSVAQNNSPLHF. The chain is built from TRBV9 and TRBJ1-6; the D is unclear. The germline CDR1 and CDR2 sequences are SGDLS and YYNGEE. V lost 0 bases and J 5 bases, leaving 6 bases between the germline ends. The CDR3 has 14 amino acids.

This sequence joins TRBV9 and TRBJ2-3; 9 nucleotides agree with TRBD2. CDR3 length equals 16 residues. CDR1 SGDLS and CDR2 YYNGEE come from the germline V gene. The ends lost 0 bases at V and 5 bases at J; junction bases unmatched: 7. In nucleotides, the CDR3 is TGTGCCAGCAGCGTAGCGGGCGGGGGGGGTGGAGATACGCAGTATTTT. Amino acids: CASSVAGGGGGDTQYF. Drawing the rest from reference TRBV9 and TRBJ2-3, the complete variable domain is DSGVTQTPKHLITATGQRVTLRCSPRSGDLSVYWYQQSLDQGLQFLIQYYNGEERAKGNILERFSAQQFPDLHSELNLSSLELGDSALYFCASSVAGGGGGDTQYFGPGTRLTVL.

CDR3 region: CASSNQRGGYYGYTF. The CDR3 DNA sequence: TGTGCCAGTAGTAACCAAAGGGGAGGGTACTATGGCTACACCTTC. The chain links TRBV19 to TRBJ1-2; a possible D gene is TRBD1 (5 bases). With 4 bases removed from V and 3 bases from J, the gap between germline ends came to 15 bases. Germline loops: CDR1 LNHDA, CDR2 SQIVND (reference sequence). The CDR3 runs 15 residues.